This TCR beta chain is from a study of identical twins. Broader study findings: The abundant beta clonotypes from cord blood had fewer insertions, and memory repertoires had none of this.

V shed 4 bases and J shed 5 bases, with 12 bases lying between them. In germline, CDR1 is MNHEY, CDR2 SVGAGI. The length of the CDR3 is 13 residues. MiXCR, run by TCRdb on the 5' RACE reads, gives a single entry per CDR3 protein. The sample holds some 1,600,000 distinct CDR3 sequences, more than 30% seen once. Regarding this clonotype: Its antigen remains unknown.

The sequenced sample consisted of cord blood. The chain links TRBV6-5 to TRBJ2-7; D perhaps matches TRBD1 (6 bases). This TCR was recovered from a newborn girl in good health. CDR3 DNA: TGTGCCAGCAGTTCAAACAGGGTCCACGAGCAGTACTTC. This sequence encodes CASSSNRVHEQYF.